This TCR beta chain was found in a study of tissue T cells after allogeneic stem cell transplantation. The study, taken as a whole, reports: Which tissue TCRs were alloreactive or antigen-specific was not determined. Some clones might be persisting host cells.

On this clone: Its cognate antigen is unknown. Genes here carry mouse names. The read terminates 1 residue before the CDR3 end, so the remaining end is supplied by the germline J gene.

This CDR3 has 15 amino acids. V was shortened by 4 bases and J by 0 bases, with 7 bases between the two germline ends. CDR1 and CDR2 from the germline V gene are KGHPV and FQNQEV (reference sequence). Time point: mouse harvest day 7 after allogeneic transplant. The graft held 10^6 splenic CD5+ T cells and 10^7 T-cell-depleted bone marrow cells. This mouse GVHD model was MHC-mismatched B6 to BALB/c, profiled day 7 or 14. Here immunoSEQ multiplex PCR was the method, and the copy in TCRdb shows in-frame clones only, minus some. The sample consists of some 2,600 clones, 52% of them appearing once. The receptor comes from a female BALB/c mouse given C57BL/6 T cells with graft-versus-host disease after an allogeneic hematopoietic cell transplant. The sample comprised spleen. The J gene is TRBJ1-6, the V gene TRBV26; D gene ambiguous. TRBJ1-6 is designated an ORF whose function remains uncertain. The CDR3 DNA, read in part, is TGTGCCAGCAGTCCTCAGTATTCCTATAATTCGCCCCTCTAC. Its protein product is CASSPQYSYNSPLY. In full, the CDR3 reads CASSPQYSYNSPLYF.